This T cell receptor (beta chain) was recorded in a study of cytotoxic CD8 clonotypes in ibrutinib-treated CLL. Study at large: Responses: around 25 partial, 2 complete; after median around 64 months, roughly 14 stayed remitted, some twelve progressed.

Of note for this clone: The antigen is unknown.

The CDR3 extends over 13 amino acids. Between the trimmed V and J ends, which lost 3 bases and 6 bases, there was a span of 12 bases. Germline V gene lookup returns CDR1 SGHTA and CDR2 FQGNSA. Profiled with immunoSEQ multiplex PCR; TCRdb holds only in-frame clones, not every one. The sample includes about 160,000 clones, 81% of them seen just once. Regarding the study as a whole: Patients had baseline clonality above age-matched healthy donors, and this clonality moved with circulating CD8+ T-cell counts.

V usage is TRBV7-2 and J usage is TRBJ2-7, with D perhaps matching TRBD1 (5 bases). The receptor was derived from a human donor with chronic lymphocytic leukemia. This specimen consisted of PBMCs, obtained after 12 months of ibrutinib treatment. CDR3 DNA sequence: TGTGCCAGCAGCTTCAGGGATACGGGCGAGCAGTACTTC. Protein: CASSFRDTGEQYF.